What follows are 11 T cell receptor beta chains derived from one specimen sequenced in a study of early T cells in non-severe SARS-CoV-2 infection. TCRdb passed the 5' RACE reads through MiXCR, listing each CDR3 protein once. Seen here are some 88,000 distinct CDR3 sequences, roughly 15% observed once, and the top ten hold 4.5% to 6%. The sample was whole blood, taken at baseline. The receptors derive from an adult who was a healthcare worker with PCR-confirmed SARS-CoV-2 infection or an uninfected control (not recorded which).

The genes are TRBV18 and TRBJ2-5; 9 bases are shared with TRBD1. Trimming at V came to 1 base and at J to 3 bases, leaving 3 bases not matched to a gene. The CDR3 is 15 amino acids. In germline, CDR1 is KGHSH, CDR2 LQKENI. This chain's CDR3 is CASSPRTGAKETQYF. The CDR3 region has the DNA TGTGCCAGCTCACCACGGACAGGGGCTAAAGAGACCCAGTACTTC.

The sample holds many counts of this clonotype. The chain combines TRBV13 with TRBJ1-3; the D gene is possibly TRBD1 (5 bases). The CDR3 is 16 amino acids. Trimming removed 5 bases at V and 3 bases at J, with 17 bases between. Germline CDR1 and CDR2: PRHDT and FYEKMQ (reference sequence). The CDR3 here is CASSILIGEFGNTIYF. The CDR3 coding sequence is TGTGCCAGCAGCATCCTCATAGGGGAATTTGGAAACACCATATATTTT.

This clonotype was detected only a few times. The chain is built from TRBV9 and TRBJ2-3; D uncertain. V was shortened by 1 base and J by 4 bases, with 10 bases between the two germline ends. Germline lookup yields CDR1 SGDLS and CDR2 YYNGEE. The CDR3 runs to 14 residues. CDR3 region: CASSVTDHPDTQYF. The CDR3 DNA sequence: TGTGCCAGCAGCGTAACAGATCATCCAGATACGCAGTATTTT.

This clonotype was seen a handful of times. This chain joins TRBV28 and TRBJ2-5, with TRBD2 matching 11 bases. The CDR3 covers 14 residues. Germline V CDR1 and CDR2: MDHEN, SYDVKM. Unmatched junction bases numbered 4, after V lost 6 bases and J lost 4 bases. CDR3 residues: CASSLGLAGETQYF. CDR3 DNA: TGTGCCAGCAGCCTCGGACTAGCGGGAGAGACCCAGTACTTC.

This clonotype has at least ten counts. This rearrangement joins TRBV19 to TRBJ2-7; the D gene is possibly TRBD2 (6 bases). CDR3 length equals 13 residues. Trimming stripped 1 base from V and 2 bases from J, with 6 bases between. Germline assignment: CDR1 LNHDA and CDR2 SQIVND (reference sequence). The CDR3 nucleotides read TGTGCCAGTAGTATAGGGGAGGCCTACGAGCAGTACTTC. Translation: CASSIGEAYEQYF.

In its sample, this clonotype was seen a few times. The chain combines TRBV3-1 with TRBJ1-5; D not certain. Trimming removed 0 bases from V and 9 bases from J, with 9 bases in between. Germline V gene data show CDR1 as LGHDT and CDR2 as YNNKEL (reference sequence). The CDR3 loop spans 13 amino acids. Here the CDR3 reads CASSQDISGPQHF. The DNA of the CDR3 is TGTGCCAGCAGCCAAGATATTTCGGGGCCCCAGCATTTT.

This clonotype has a handful of counts. This chain links TRBV7-8 with TRBJ2-1; TRBD1 is a possible D gene (5 bases). The V and J ends lost 3 bases and 8 bases respectively, with 5 bases between them. The CDR3 has 11 residues. CDR1 SGHVS and CDR2 FQNEAQ come from the germline V gene. The CDR3 DNA reads TGTGCCAGCAGCTTGGGGCATGAGCAGTTCTTC. Protein sequence: CASSLGHEQFF.

V and J are TRBV20-1 and TRBJ2-7, with TRBD2 identical over 9 bases. Germline lookup yields CDR1 DFQATT and CDR2 SNEGSKA (reference sequence). This CDR3 is built from 16 residues. After removal of 3 bases from V and 4 bases from J, the junction contained 13 bases not matched to a gene. The CDR3 nucleotides read TGCAGTGCTAGGTTCGGCGGGAGGGGAAAGGATTACGAGCAGTACTTC. This encodes CSARFGGRGKDYEQYF.

The chain employs TRBV6-6 and TRBJ2-7; D ambiguous. The CDR3 runs 11 residues. Trimming removed 6 bases at V and 1 base at J, with 4 bases between. The germline gives CDR1 MNHNY, CDR2 SVGAGI (reference sequence). CDR3 residues: CASRRSYEQYF. CDR3 nucleotides: TGTGCCAGCAGGAGGTCCTACGAGCAGTACTTC.

This clonotype was detected ten times or more. The gene calls are TRBV12-5 and TRBJ1-3, with TRBD1 as a possible D gene (5 bases). The CDR3 extends over 13 amino acids. Deletions cut 5 bases from V and 0 bases from J, with 5 bases between. CDR1 and CDR2 (germline): LGHNT, FRNRAP. CDR3 loop: CASGGTSGNTIYF. The CDR3 region has the DNA TGTGCTAGTGGTGGGACCTCTGGAAACACCATATATTTT.

The chain recombines TRBV28 with TRBJ1-4; possibly TRBD1 for D (5 bases). Germline assignment: CDR1 MDHEN and CDR2 SYDVKM. Between the trimmed V and J ends, which lost 4 bases and 8 bases, there was a span of 14 bases. The CDR3 totals 14 residues. In DNA form, the CDR3 reads TGTGCCAGCAGTTCCGGGACTGAGGGCGAAAAACTGTTTTTT. Residues: CASSSGTEGEKLFF.